This T cell receptor (beta chain) originates from a study of early T cells in non-severe SARS-CoV-2 infection. The CDR3 is 15 amino acids. V lost 3 bases to trimming and J lost 7 bases, with 20 bases between them. Germline-derived CDR1 and CDR2 are SGHRS and YFSETQ. TCRdb independently ran MiXCR on the 5' RACE reads; one entry per CDR3 protein. The sample carries roughly 51,000 distinct CDR3 sequences, more than 5.5% recorded once. The clonotype was recovered from an adult who was a healthcare worker with PCR-confirmed SARS-CoV-2 infection or an uninfected control (not recorded which). The starting material was whole blood, obtained at baseline. The chain links TRBV5-1 to TRBJ2-7, with D possibly being TRBD2 (5 bases). CDR3 in amino acids: CASSSSWTPGREQYF. In nucleotides, the CDR3 is TGCGCCAGCAGCTCGAGCTGGACTCCTGGTCGGGAGCAGTACTTC.